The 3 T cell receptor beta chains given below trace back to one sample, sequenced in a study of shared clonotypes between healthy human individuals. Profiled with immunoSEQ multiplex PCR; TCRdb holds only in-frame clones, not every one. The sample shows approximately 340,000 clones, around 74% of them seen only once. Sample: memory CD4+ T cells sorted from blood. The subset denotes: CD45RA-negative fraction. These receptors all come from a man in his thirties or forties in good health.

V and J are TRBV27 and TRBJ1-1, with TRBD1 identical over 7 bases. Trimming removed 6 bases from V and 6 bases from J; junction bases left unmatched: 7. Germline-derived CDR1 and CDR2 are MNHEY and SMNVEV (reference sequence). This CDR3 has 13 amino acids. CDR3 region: CASRRGLYSEAFF. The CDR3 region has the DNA TGTGCCAGCAGGAGGGGGCTGTACTCTGAAGCTTTCTTT.

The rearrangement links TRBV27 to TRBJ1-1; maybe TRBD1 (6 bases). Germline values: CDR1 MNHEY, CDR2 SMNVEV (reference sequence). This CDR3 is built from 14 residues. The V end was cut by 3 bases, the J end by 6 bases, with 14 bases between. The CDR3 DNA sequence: TGTGCCAGCAGTTTCCGACAGGCGAAGCCTGAAGCTTTCTTT. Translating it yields CASSFRQAKPEAFF.

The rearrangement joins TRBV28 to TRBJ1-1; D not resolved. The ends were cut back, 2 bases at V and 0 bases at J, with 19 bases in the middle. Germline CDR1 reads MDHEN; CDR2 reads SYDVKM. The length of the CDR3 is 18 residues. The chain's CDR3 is CASSLPQSWARLNTEAFF. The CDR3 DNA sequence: TGTGCCAGCAGTTTACCGCAATCTTGGGCCAGGTTGAACACTGAAGCTTTCTTT. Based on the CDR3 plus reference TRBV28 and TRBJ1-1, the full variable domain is DVKVTQSSRYLVKRTGEKVFLECVQDMDHENMFWYRQDPGLGLRLIYFSYDVKMKEKGDIPEGYSVSREKKERFSLILESASTNQTSMYLCASSLPQSWARLNTEAFFGQGTRLTVV.